Sequencing of this T cell receptor beta chain was carried out in a study of blood T cell repertoires in COVID-19. About the study: COVID-19 samples, acute and convalescent, were from the United States, Italy and Spain. In each case, the material was cDNA or gDNA derived from T cells, B-cell-depleted T cells, or PBMCs.

This clone was recorded once. Sequencing used immunoSEQ multiplex PCR; TCRdb keeps in-frame clones, though not all of them. The table shows fewer than 90,000 clones, with around 87% occurring only once. The CDR3 is 11 amino acids. V dropped 7 bases and J dropped 7 bases, with 11 bases sitting between them. Germline V gene data show CDR1 as SQVTM and CDR2 as ANQGSEA. The receptor comes from a male donor with acute or convalescent COVID-19. This rearrangement joins TRBV29-1 to TRBJ1-3; D unclear. Sequenced material: peripheral blood. The CDR3 loop reads CSAGSANTIYF. The CDR3 DNA reads TGCAGCGCTGGGAGCGCTAACACCATATATTTT.